A selection of T cell receptor beta chains follows, all from one sample in a study of blood T cells in healthy people across ages. TCRdb itself ran the 5' RACE reads through MiXCR, one entry per CDR3 protein. Of some 700,000 distinct CDR3 sequences listed, about 20% were seen once; the top ten hold about 22%. Material: blood. The receptors shown here come from a man in his sixties or seventies in good health. The CDR3 runs from the conserved cysteine through the conserved F or W. The D gene is left open where the match is weak. Not all rows give a size; the values are once, few, many and, for expanded clones, a class.

NA	once	TRBV5-1	TRBJ2-3	13	TGCGCCAGCAGCTTGTCCAGGGATGATACGCAGTATTTT	CASSLSRDDTQYF
TRBD2	few	TRBV15	TRBJ2-1	14	TGTGCCACCCATCGGGGGGGGACGGGAAATGAGCAGTTCTTC	CATHRGGTGNEQFF
NA	few	TRBV4-1	TRBJ2-5	15	TGCGCCAGCAGCCAAGTTGAGACAGCCCAAGAGACCCAGTACTTC	CASSQVETAQETQYF
NA	NA	TRBV11-2	TRBJ2-1	15	TGTGCCAGCAGCTTGAACGGCAAATACGACAATGAGCAGTTCTTC	CASSLNGKYDNEQFF
NA	few	TRBV14	TRBJ1-2	16	TGTGCCAGCAGCCCGCGATGGATAAAGGGGGGTGGCGGCTACACCTTC	CASSPRWIKGGGGYTF
TRBD2	once	TRBV3-1	TRBJ2-1	17	TGTGCCAGCAGCCGGTATATCCTAGCGGGAGAAAGCAATGAGCAGTTCTTC	CASSRYILAGESNEQFF
NA	NA	TRBV20-1	TRBJ2-5	16	TGCAGTGCTAGAGACCCCCTCAGGGGGGACGGGGAGACCCAGTACTTC	CSARDPLRGDGETQYF
NA	NA	TRBV5-6	TRBJ1-4	13	TGTGCCAGCAGCCCCCCAGAGAATGAAAAACTGTTTTTT	CASSPPENEKLFF
NA	NA	TRBV6-2/TRBV6-3	TRBJ1-5	14	TGTGCCAGCAGTTCGGACGGCCCTAATCAGCCCCAGCATTTT	CASSSDGPNQPQHF
NA	few	TRBV20-1	TRBJ1-1	15	TGCAGTGCTAGATGGGGATCGCGCGCAGACACTGAAGCTTTCTTT	CSARWGSRADTEAFF
NA	few	TRBV4-2	TRBJ2-2	16	TGTGCCAGCAGCCAACTTCCTGGGGCGCTTGGCGGGGAGCTGTTTTTT	CASSQLPGALGGELFF
NA	many	TRBV5-1	TRBJ2-3	13	TGCGCCAGCAGGAGAGATAGCACAGATACGCAGTATTTT	CASRRDSTDTQYF
NA	NA	TRBV7-9	TRBJ2-7	15	TGTGCCAGCAGCTGGTGGAGACAGGAGTTAGGCGAGCAGTACTTC	CASSWWRQELGEQYF
TRBD1	NA	TRBV7-2	TRBJ1-4	15	TGTGCCAGCAGCCCCCAGACAGGGGAGAGTGAAAAACTGTTTTTT	CASSPQTGESEKLFF
TRBD1	NA	TRBV9	TRBJ1-5	15	TGTGCCAGCAGCCCCTCGGACAGGGACAATCAGCCCCAGCATTTT	CASSPSDRDNQPQHF
NA	many	TRBV6-1	TRBJ2-1	15	TGTGCCAGCAGCGAGACAGAAAGCTCCTACAATGAGCAGTTCTTC	CASSETESSYNEQFF
NA	few	TRBV15	TRBJ1-2	11	TGTGCCACCAGCAGAGATTTGGGCTACACCTTC	CATSRDLGYTF
NA	NA	TRBV4-1	TRBJ1-4	16	TGCGCCAGCAGCCTCAAGGGTCACAGGTTTAATGAAAAACTGTTTTTT	CASSLKGHRFNEKLFF
NA	few	TRBV24-1	TRBJ2-2	16	TGTGCCACCAGTGACCATGACAGGCCGAACACCGGGGAGCTGTTTTTT	CATSDHDRPNTGELFF
NA	NA	TRBV7-2	TRBJ1-6	15	TGTGCCAGCAGCTTAGTAGGACCGCCTAATTCACCCCTCCACTTT	CASSLVGPPNSPLHF
TRBD1	few	TRBV20-1	TRBJ2-1	14	TGCAGTGCTAGGGCAGGGGGCGTTAAAGATGAGCAGTTCTTC	CSARAGGVKDEQFF
NA	few	TRBV19	TRBJ1-2	15	TGTGCCAGTAGTAGCCCATGGACAGTTGGAGGTGGCTACACCTTC	CASSSPWTVGGGYTF
NA	NA	TRBV7-6	TRBJ1-1	15	TGTGCCAGCAGCTTCGGTAGTTACGGAAACACTGAAGCTTTCTTT	CASSFGSYGNTEAFF
TRBD1	once	TRBV7-2	TRBJ2-1	16	TGTGCCAGCAGCTTAGTTTCGGGACAGGGTGTCCGTGAGCAGTTCTTC	CASSLVSGQGVREQFF
TRBD2	few	TRBV7-2	TRBJ2-1	16	TGTGCCAGCAGCTTAGCGACAGTAGCGGGAGTAAATGAGCAGTTCTTC	CASSLATVAGVNEQFF
NA	NA	TRBV27	TRBJ2-5	15	TGTGCCAGCAGTCCCAAGACTAGACCCCAAGAGACCCAGTACTTC	CASSPKTRPQETQYF
TRBD1	few	TRBV12-3/TRBV12-4	TRBJ2-6	17	TGTGCCAGCAGCCAAGACAGGGTAATTGCTGGGGCCAACGTCCTGACTTTC	CASSQDRVIAGANVLTF
NA	NA	TRBV7-2	TRBJ2-5	14	TGTGCCAGCAGCTTATCAGGGGTTGGAGAGACCCAGTACTTC	CASSLSGVGETQYF
NA	few	TRBV18	TRBJ2-7	13	TGTGCCAGCTCACCACCCGGGATCTACGAGCGGTACTTC	CASSPPGIYERYF
TRBD2	NA	TRBV4-2	TRBJ2-7	14	TGTGCCAGCAGCCAAGATCTAGCGGCTTACGAGCAGTACTTC	CASSQDLAAYEQYF
TRBD1	NA	TRBV12-3/TRBV12-4	TRBJ1-2	14	TGTGCCACCTATGGACAGGGGCACTCCTATGGCTACACCTTC	CATYGQGHSYGYTF
TRBD2	NA	TRBV27	TRBJ2-3	17	TGTGCCAGCAGTCGCAAACCCCGAGGACTAGCGGGAGATACGCAGTATTTT	CASSRKPRGLAGDTQYF
NA	few	TRBV6-1	TRBJ1-5	16	TGTGCCAGCAAAGGGGTCGGGGTAGAGGAAAATCAGCCCCAGCATTTT	CASKGVGVEENQPQHF
NA	few	TRBV5-1	TRBJ2-3	15	TGCGCCAGCAGCCGGATGTCTTCTTCTTCGGATACGCAGTATTTT	CASSRMSSSSDTQYF
NA	NA	TRBV12-3/TRBV12-4	TRBJ2-3	13	TGTGCCAGCAGTTTCATGGCCGCAGATACGCAGTATTTT	CASSFMAADTQYF
TRBD1	NA	TRBV20-1	TRBJ1-2	13	TGCAGTGCTAGACTAGGACAGGGAACAGGCTACACCTTC	CSARLGQGTGYTF
TRBD2	many	TRBV12-3/TRBV12-4	TRBJ2-1	19	TGTGCCAGCAGTTTATCAGGACTAGCGGGAGAGACTCCCACTAATGAGCAGTTCTTC	CASSLSGLAGETPTNEQFF
NA	NA	TRBV2	TRBJ2-1	13	TGTGCCAGCAGTGGGGACACCTACGATGAGCAGTTCTTC	CASSGDTYDEQFF
TRBD1	NA	TRBV7-2	TRBJ1-2	14	TGTGCCAGCAGCTCCCGGACAGGGCCCTATGGCTACACCTTC	CASSSRTGPYGYTF
TRBD1	few	TRBV28	TRBJ2-7	14	TGTGCCAGCAGTGCGGGACAGGGTTTTCACGAGCAGTACTTC	CASSAGQGFHEQYF
NA	NA	TRBV6-2/TRBV6-3	TRBJ2-7	15	TGTGCCAGCAGTACTAGAGCACGGCCCATCAGCGAGCAGTACTTC	CASSTRARPISEQYF
NA	NA	TRBV20-1	TRBJ1-6	13	TGCATCAGCCCGGGTCTGGGTGGTTCACCCCTCCACTTT	CISPGLGGSPLHF
NA	many	TRBV5-1	TRBJ2-6	14	TGTGCCAGCAGCCCATACTCTGGGGCCAACGTCCTGACTTTC	CASSPYSGANVLTF
TRBD2	few	TRBV20-1	TRBJ2-3	15	TGCAGTGCTCCCCCGACTAGCGGGATGCCCGATACGCAGTATTTT	CSAPPTSGMPDTQYF
TRBD1	few	TRBV11-2	TRBJ1-6	15	TGTGCCAGCAGACGGCCCGGACAGGGCGGTTCACCCCTCCACTTT	CASRRPGQGGSPLHF
NA	NA	TRBV7-9	TRBJ2-6	14	TGTGCCAGCAGCGCGACAGAGGCGGCCAACGTCCTGATTTTC	CASSATEAANVLIF
NA	few	TRBV4-1	TRBJ1-4	15	TGCGCCAGCAGCCAAGACCCGGGCAGGCGTGAAAAACTGTTTTTT	CASSQDPGRREKLFF
TRBD1	NA	TRBV5-1	TRBJ1-1	14	TGCGCCAGCAGCTTGACAGGGGTCTTTACTGAAGCTTTCTTT	CASSLTGVFTEAFF
NA	NA	TRBV6-5	TRBJ2-7	14	TGTGCCAGCAGTTGGGCAGGCCTCTCCTACGAGCAGTACTTC	CASSWAGLSYEQYF
NA	NA	TRBV24-1	TRBJ2-5	16	TGTGCCACCAGTGACACGACGGGGGTCGGACAAGAGACCCAGTACTTC	CATSDTTGVGQETQYF
NA	many	TRBV11-2	TRBJ2-1	16	TGTGCCAGCAGCCGACCCGGGGATCCCCAATTGGTTGAGCAGTTCTTC	CASSRPGDPQLVEQFF